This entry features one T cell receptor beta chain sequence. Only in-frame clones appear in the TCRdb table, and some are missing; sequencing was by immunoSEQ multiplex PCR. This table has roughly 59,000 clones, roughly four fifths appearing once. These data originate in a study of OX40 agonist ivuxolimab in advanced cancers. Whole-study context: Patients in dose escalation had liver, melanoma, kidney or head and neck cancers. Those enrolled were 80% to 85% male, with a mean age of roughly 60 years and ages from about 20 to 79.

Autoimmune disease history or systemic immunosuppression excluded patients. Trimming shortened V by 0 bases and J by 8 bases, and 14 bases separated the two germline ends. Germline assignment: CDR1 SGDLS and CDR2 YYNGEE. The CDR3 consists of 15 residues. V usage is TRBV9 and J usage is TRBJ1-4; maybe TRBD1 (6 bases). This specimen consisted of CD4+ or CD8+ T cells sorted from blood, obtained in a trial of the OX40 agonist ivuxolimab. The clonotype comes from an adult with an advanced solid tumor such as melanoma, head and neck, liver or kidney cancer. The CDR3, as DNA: TGTGCCAGCAGCGTAGGGGGGCGGATGGGAGAAAAACTGTTTTTT. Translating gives CASSVGGRMGEKLFF.